Sequencing of this TCR beta chain was carried out in a study of T cell responses to AZD1222 COVID-19 vaccine. Clones were read by immunoSEQ multiplex PCR, and TCRdb kept only the in-frame ones, dropping some. The sample consists of 70,000 to 95,000 clones, under 90% of them appearing once. Study-level points and caveats: Targets within unmutated variant regions were reportedly found for nearly half of spike-specific TCRs.

Of note for this clone: The target antigen is unknown.

V shed 4 bases and J shed 4 bases, with 11 bases lying between them. Germline values: CDR1 SGHRS, CDR2 YFSETQ. The CDR3 contains 14 residues. The input for sequencing was peripheral blood, taken 28 days after the second AZD1222 dose. V gene TRBV5-1 combines with J gene TRBJ1-4; a possible D gene is TRBD1 (5 bases). The receptor was derived from an adult who received the AZD1222 COVID-19 vaccine. The CDR3 sequence is CASSPGTVNEKLFF. CDR3 coding DNA: TGCGCCAGCAGCCCGGGGACGGTTAATGAAAAACTGTTTTTT.